A selection of T cell receptor beta chains follows, all from one sample in a study of blood T cell repertoires in COVID-19. TCRdb's copy holds only in-frame clones and misses some; the assay was immunoSEQ multiplex PCR. The sample holds 70,000 to 100,000 clones, more than 70% seen once. The sample was peripheral blood. The receptors derive from a woman older than 75 with active COVID-19. The CDR3 runs from the conserved cysteine through the conserved F or W. Each record gives: V gene, D gene, J gene, CDR3 DNA, CDR3 protein. D genes are given only for firm matches.

TRBV10-3,NA,TRBJ2-3,TGTGCCATCAAGGGACTCAGCACAGATACGCAGTATTTT,CAIKGLSTDTQYF
TRBV7-9,TRBD2,TRBJ2-1,TGTGCCAGCAGCTTAGTTGCTAGCGGACCCTCGGAGTTCTTC,CASSLVASGPSEFF
TRBV20-1,TRBD2,TRBJ2-1,TGCAGTGCTAGTCGAGGGAGGGCCGACAATGAGCAGTTCTTC,CSASRGRADNEQFF
TRBV5-1,NA,TRBJ1-2,TGCGCCAGCAGCCAACAGGGTAGGGATGGCTACACCTTC,CASSQQGRDGYTF
TRBV2,NA,TRBJ2-7,TGTGCCAGCAGTGCGTCCGGAGTGGGCGAGCAGTACTTC,CASSASGVGEQYF
TRBV7-2,TRBD2,TRBJ2-5,TGTGCCAGCAGTCGACTAGCGGGGCAAGAGACCCAGTACTTC,CASSRLAGQETQYF
TRBV24-1,TRBD2,TRBJ2-3,TGTGCCACCAGTGATCCCAGACTAGCGGGAGGGCCTACAGATACGCAGTATTTT,CATSDPRLAGGPTDTQYF
TRBV6-5,NA,TRBJ2-2,TGTGCCAGCAGTAGAGCCGGGGAGCTGTTTTTT,CASSRAGELFF
TRBV5-6,NA,TRBJ1-4,TGTGCCAGCAGCGAGATGGCAGGAGGATTCGAAAAACTGTTTTTT,CASSEMAGGFEKLFF
TRBV7-3,NA,TRBJ2-2,TGTGCCAGCAGCCAGCCGGTCAGGGCCCCACACGCGAACACCGGGGAGCTGTTTTTT,CASSQPVRAPHANTGELFF
TRBV12-5,TRBD1,TRBJ2-3,TGTGCTAGTGGCGGGACAGGGGGCGACGGTACAGATACGCAGTATTTT,CASGGTGGDGTDTQYF
TRBV11-2,TRBD1,TRBJ2-2,TGTGCCAGCAGCCTCCGGGACAGGGGATCGAACACCGGGGAGCTGTTTTTT,CASSLRDRGSNTGELFF
TRBV10-3,NA,TRBJ1-1,TGTGCCATCAAATCGGAACGAGGGAGCACTGAAGCTTTCTTT,CAIKSERGSTEAFF
TRBV9,TRBD2,TRBJ2-1,TGTGCCAGCAGCGTAGAGGGCGGGAGTATAAATGAGCAGTTCTTC,CASSVEGGSINEQFF
TRBV28,NA,TRBJ1-6,TGTGCCAGCCACACAGGGAATTCACCCCTCCACTTT,CASHTGNSPLHF
TRBV7-3,NA,TRBJ2-1,TGTGCCAGCAGCTTAACGACGCGGGGAGAGCAGTTCTTC,CASSLTTRGEQFF
TRBV19,TRBD1,TRBJ1-3,TGTGCCAGTAGTTTGGGACAGACCATCTCTGGAAACACCATATATTTT,CASSLGQTISGNTIYF
TRBV2,NA,TRBJ2-7,TGTGCCAGCAGGGACAACAGGTACGAGCAGTACTTC,CASRDNRYEQYF
TRBV5-1,NA,TRBJ2-1,TGCGCCAGCAGCTTTGGGGGGTCCGAGCAGTTCTTC,CASSFGGSEQFF
TRBV9,NA,TRBJ2-6,TGTGCCAGCAGCGTAGAATCGGCAGGGGGGCAGAGCTCTGGGGCCAACGTCCTGACTTTC,CASSVESAGGQSSGANVLTF
TRBV28,NA,TRBJ1-2,TGTGCCAGCAGTTTGGGCAGCTCGAGCTATGGCTACACCTTC,CASSLGSSSYGYTF
TRBV25-1,NA,TRBJ1-6,TGTGCCAGCACCCAATTCGGTTCACCCCTCCACTTT,CASTQFGSPLHF
TRBV4-2,TRBD1,TRBJ1-1,TGTGCCAGCAGCCATCCCGGGACAGGGGGAAATGAAGCTTTCTTT,CASSHPGTGGNEAFF
TRBV6-5,NA,TRBJ1-1,TGTGCCAGCAGTTACGCGGGCCGCTCAGCTTTCTTT,CASSYAGRSAFF
TRBV27,NA,TRBJ2-7,TGTGCCAGCAGTTTTGGGCGGGAAAACTACGAGCAGTACTTC,CASSFGRENYEQYF
TRBV27,NA,TRBJ1-2,TGTGCCAGCAGTTCAAGGGGGAACTATGGCTACACCTTC,CASSSRGNYGYTF
TRBV7-8,NA,TRBJ2-1,TGTGCCAGCAGCTTACAACAGGGCGATGGGCAGTTCTTC,CASSLQQGDGQFF
TRBV28,NA,TRBJ1-4,TGTGCCAGCAGTTCCAGGGCCAGTAGAGCTAATGAAAAACTGTTTTTT,CASSSRASRANEKLFF
TRBV18,NA,TRBJ2-7,TGTGCCAGCTCACCACTACCCCTTTCGAGTGAGCAGTACTTC,CASSPLPLSSEQYF
TRBV6-5,TRBD1,TRBJ2-1,TGTGCCAGCAGTTCCCCGGGACAGGGGACTCAGTTCTTC,CASSSPGQGTQFF
TRBV19,TRBD1,TRBJ1-1,TGTGCCAGTAGTCCAAGACAGGGGAACACTGAAGCTTTCTTT,CASSPRQGNTEAFF
TRBV27,NA,TRBJ1-4,TGTGCCAGCAGTTGGGCGACAGGAACTTTAAATGAAAAACTGTTTTTT,CASSWATGTLNEKLFF
TRBV27,TRBD2,TRBJ2-7,TGTGCCAGCAAACCGGGACTAGCGGGAGCCGAGCAGTACTTC,CASKPGLAGAEQYF
TRBV14,TRBD2,TRBJ2-1,TGTGCCAGCAGCCCCGGACTAGCGGTCGATATTTGGAATGAGCAGTTCTTC,CASSPGLAVDIWNEQFF
TRBV7-2,NA,TRBJ2-5,TGTGCCAGCAGCTCCCCGGGACTTATAGAGACCCAGTACTTC,CASSSPGLIETQYF